Shown below are 12 T cell receptor beta chains from a single sample sequenced in a study of cytomegalovirus exposure and HLA in healthy donors. A multiplex PCR was run with 60 Vbeta primers and 13 Jbeta primers. Clones were read by immunoSEQ multiplex PCR, and TCRdb kept only the in-frame ones, dropping some. The sample comprises around 160,000 clones, around 65% of which are singletons, and about 2.9% rests with the top ten. Sequencing input: PBMCs. The receptors come from a woman aged 40 to 50 in good health and CMV-seropositive.

The chain combines TRBV6-5 with TRBJ2-3; 10 positions match TRBD2. The germline V gene has CDR1 MNHEY and CDR2 SVGAGI. With V trimmed by 2 bases and J by 3 bases, 2 bases remained unmatched. The CDR3 totals 15 residues. The CDR3 is CASSYQRGGTDTQYF. CDR3 nucleotide sequence: TGTGCCAGCAGTTACCAGCGGGGGGGTACAGATACGCAGTATTTT.

The chain links TRBV15 to TRBJ1-1; no reliable D call. This CDR3 is 14 amino acids long. V was pared by 0 bases and J by 6 bases, with 11 bases between. Germline lookup yields CDR1 LNHNV and CDR2 YYDKDF (reference sequence). Here the CDR3 reads CATSRDAGGPEAFF. The CDR3 bases are TGTGCCACCAGCAGAGATGCAGGAGGCCCTGAAGCTTTCTTT. The whole variable domain, remainder taken from reference TRBV15 and TRBJ1-1, is DAMVIQNPRYQVTQFGKPVTLSCSQTLNHNVMYWYQQKSSQAPKLLFHYYDKDFNNEADTPDNFQSRRPNTSFCFLDIRSPGLGDTAMYLCATSRDAGGPEAFFGQGTRLTVV.

The chain links TRBV6-5 to TRBJ2-3, with 8 nucleotides matching TRBD1. Germline lookup yields CDR1 MNHEY and CDR2 SVGAGI. There are 15 residues in the CDR3. V shed 7 bases and J 6 bases; nucleotides not matched to a gene: 12. DNA of the CDR3: TGTGCCAGCATCCCAGGGGGCTCGTGGGATGATACGCAGTATTTT. It is translated as CASIPGGSWDDTQYF.

The chain employs TRBV11-3 and TRBJ1-1; D gene unclear. Germline V lookup: CDR1 SGHNT, CDR2 YENEEA. The CDR3 sequence is 13 residues long. Trimming took off 2 bases at V and 5 bases at J, with 9 bases between the two ends. CDR3 residues: CASSLRGGTEAFF. The CDR3, as DNA: TGTGCCAGCAGCTTACGGGGAGGGACTGAAGCTTTCTTT.

The V call is TRBV5-4, the J call TRBJ2-5; the match to TRBD2 covers 9 bases. The assigned J gene may be wrong: the sequence end matches TRBJ2-7 better. Per germline, CDR1 SGHNT and CDR2 YYREEE (reference sequence). CDR3 size: 15 residues. CDR3 sequence reads: CASSPGLALSYEQYF. The CDR3 nucleotides are TGTGCCAGCAGCCCCGGACTAGCGCTCTCCTACGAGCAGTACTTC.

The sample holds one count of this clone. V and J are TRBV4-2 and TRBJ1-4; 8 bases are shared with TRBD1. The CDR3 runs to 17 residues. Germline values: CDR1 LGHNA, CDR2 YNFKEQ. V shed 0 bases and J 7 bases; nucleotides not matched to a gene: 10. CDR3 amino acids: CASSQDRNRGRSEKLFF. CDR3 coding DNA: TGTGCCAGCAGCCAAGACCGAAACAGGGGGAGGAGTGAAAAACTGTTTTTT.

V is TRBV10-2 and J is TRBJ2-1, with D uncertain. V lost 4 bases to trimming and J lost 5 bases, with 18 bases between them. Germline CDR1 is WSHSY and CDR2 is SAAADI. The CDR3 sequence is 16 residues long. Written as DNA, the CDR3 is TGCGCCAGCAGTGGGGTTTTGGAGAATGCACACAATGAGCAGTTCTTC. Translating gives CASSGVLENAHNEQFF.

CDR3 residues: CASSLTFAGSDYGYTF. The CDR3 DNA sequence: TGCGCCAGCAGCCTTACGTTCGCCGGGTCCGACTATGGCTACACCTTC. The chain links TRBV4-3 to TRBJ1-2; no clear D gene. The germline V gene encodes CDR1 LGHNA and CDR2 YSLEER. The V end was cut by 4 bases, the J end by 3 bases, with 18 bases between. CDR3 length: 16 residues.

This clone was counted a few times. The rearrangement links TRBV18 to TRBJ1-3; D is perhaps TRBD1 (5 bases). The V gene lost 1 base and the J gene lost 0 bases, with 10 bases spanning the gap. CDR1 and CDR2 (germline): KGHSH, LQKENI. CDR3 length equals 16 residues. The CDR3 loop reads CASSPRDSNSGNTIYF. The CDR3 nucleotides read TGTGCCAGCTCACCACGTGACAGCAACTCTGGAAACACCATATATTTT.

This clone was picked up one time. V gene TRBV5-1 combines with J gene TRBJ2-5, with TRBD2 matching 10 bases. Germline CDR1 and CDR2: SGHRS and YFSETQ. This CDR3 comprises 16 residues. Trimming cost V 0 bases and J 2 bases; bases outside gene matches: 4. CDR3 in DNA: TGCGCCAGCAGCTTGGGAGCGGGGGGGTTTCAAGAGACCCAGTACTTC. It specifies CASSLGAGGFQETQYF.

This chain connects TRBV4-2 to TRBJ1-2; 7 positions agree with TRBD1. This CDR3 has 13 residues. V gave up 4 bases and J gave up 5 bases; unmatched junction bases: 4. Germline V gene data show CDR1 as LGHNA and CDR2 as YNFKEQ. The CDR3 here is CASSPDREYGYTF. In nucleotides, the CDR3 is TGTGCCAGCAGCCCCGACAGGGAGTATGGCTACACCTTC.

The J gene is TRBJ1-2, the V gene TRBV29-1; D uncertain. Germline CDR1 is SQVTM and CDR2 is ANQGSEA. V was shortened by 1 base and J by 2 bases, with 5 bases between the two germline ends. The CDR3 covers 12 residues. The CDR3 here is CSVEVINYGYTF. Written as DNA, the CDR3 is TGCAGCGTTGAAGTTATCAACTATGGCTACACCTTC.